These 14 T cell receptor delta chains came from one sample sequenced in a study of γδ T cells in repeated Plasmodium falciparum infection. Gammadelta T cells were flow-sorted from PBMC into Vgamma9/Vdelta2+ and Vdelta2-negative populations for bulk analysis. TCRdb re-analyzed the multiplex PCR reads via CATT. The sample yields some 100,000 delta-chain clones, over 1.3% seen once. The sequencing input was gamma-delta T cells from blood. These TCRs come from a pool of human donors (malaria-infected and uninfected, not separated).

Remarks on this clone: The TCRdb protein comes from a much larger clone and disagrees with this DNA's translation at residue 5, likely due to a read error; the protein given here is derived from the DNA. Here the CDR3 reads CALGRRSPWGIPADKLIF. Here the CDR3 DNA reads TGTGCTCTTGGGAGACGGAGCCCCTGGGGGATCCCAGCCGATAAACTCATCTTT. V gene TRDV1 combines with J gene TRDJ1, with 9 bases fitting TRDD3. TCRdb does not report a J gene; here it was assigned by matching the DNA to germline references. V lost 5 bases and J lost 3; bases outside the gene matches: 16. The CDR3 is made up of 18 amino acids. Germline V gives CDR1 TSWWSYY, CDR2 QGS.

This clone has ten or more counts. A far larger clone is just one base off, so this is likely a read error. The sample holds other DNA sequences that translate to the same CDR3. The J gene is TRDJ1, the V gene TRDV2; 10 nucleotides line up with TRDD3. No J segment appears in TCRdb, so it was assigned here by matching the sequence to germline. The CDR3 loop spans 17 amino acids. CDR1 is GEAIGNYY, CDR2 EKD, per germline. V was pared by 0 bases and J by 3 bases, with 9 bases of the junction left unmatched. The CDR3 sequence: CACDTVGGYADPDKLIF. CDR3 DNA sequence: TGTGCCTGTGACACCGTGGGGGGATACGCGGATCCCGATAAACTCATCTTT.

A note on this clone: The protein TCRdb gives is from a much larger clone and does not agree with this DNA's translation at residue 19, likely a read error; the protein shown here comes from the DNA. The J gene was not called, though the V gene is TRDV2; the table assigns TRDD3, which was not confirmed against the DNA. The CDR3 covers 20 residues. Looked up from germline, CDR1 is GEAIGNYY and CDR2 is EKD. The CDR3 DNA reads TGTGCCTGTGACACCGTATGGCGCGGGGAAATGGGGGATACGGGACCTGGACTCACCTTT. It encodes CACDTVWRGEMGDTGPGLTF.

Comment on this clone: It differs at one base from a far larger clone, so likely a read error. This CDR3 is also generated by other DNA sequences in the sample. The V and J genes are TRDV1 and TRDJ1, with 8 bases fitting TRDD3. TCRdb records no J gene; here it was assigned by comparing the DNA to germline. This CDR3 region has 16 residues. V lost 4 bases, J lost 7 bases, and 14 bases stayed unmatched. Germline CDR1 is TSWWSYY and CDR2 is QGS. DNA of the CDR3: TGTGCTCTTGGGGCTAAACCCATCGTACTGGGGGGTAAACTCATCTTT. Protein: CALGAKPIVLGGKLIF.

This clone was counted ten times or more. This chain joins TRDV1 and TRDJ1, with 7 bases matching TRDD2. This CDR3 comprises 17 residues. The V gene end was trimmed by 5 bases and the J gene end by 0 bases; junction bases not matched to a gene: 12. The germline gives CDR1 TSWWSYY, CDR2 QGS. The CDR3 here is CALGLVSYVENTDKLIF. CDR3 bases: TGTGCTCTTGGGTTGGTTTCCTACGTTGAGAACACCGATAAACTCATCTTT.

As to this clone: This may stem from a read error, because a much larger clone lies one nucleotide away. V gene TRDV2 combines with J gene TRDJ1; D remains unclear. The J gene, absent from TCRdb, was called here by matching the DNA to germline. Germline CDR1 is GEAIGNYY and CDR2 is EKD. The V gene lost 0 bases and the J gene lost 0 bases, with 7 bases spanning the gap. The CDR3 runs 14 residues. CDR3 loop: CACDTIGYTDKLIF. The CDR3, as DNA: TGTGCCTGTGACACCATAGGGTACACCGATAAACTCATCTTT.

Comments on this clone: It differs at one base from a far larger clone, so likely a read error. The chain carries TRDV1 and TRDJ1, with D possibly TRDD3 on 5 matching bases. No J gene was available from TCRdb, and it was assigned here by a germline match of the DNA. The CDR3 loop spans 16 amino acids. Germline loops: CDR1 TSWWSYY, CDR2 QGS. The CDR3 DNA sequence: TGTGCCCTTGGGGAACTAGTAGACTCCGGGGGCGATAAACTCATCTTT. It yields the protein CALGELVDSGGDKLIF.

This clone showed up just a few times. The amino acid sequence in TCRdb belongs to a much larger clone and departs from this DNA's translation at residues 4 and 5, likely a sequencing read error; the sequence shown is translated from the DNA. This chain uses TRDV2 with TRDJ2, with 7 positions matching TRDD3. V trimming: 6 bases; J trimming: 1 base; junction bases outside the gene matches: 7. The CDR3 loop spans 15 amino acids. Germline CDR1 is GEAIGNYY and CDR2 is EKD. CDR3 in amino acids: CACNAVGDLTAQLFF. The CDR3 DNA is TGTGCCTGTAACGCCGTGGGGGATTTGACAGCACAACTCTTCTTT.

This clone was seen a few times. It is likely a read error: a sequence one base away is far more abundant. This sample also contains other DNA sequences that code for the same CDR3. The chain has TRDV1 and TRDJ1; the match to TRDD3 covers 10 bases. No J segment appears in TCRdb, so it was assigned here by matching the sequence to germline. V shed 9 bases, J shed 8 bases, and the junction held 18 bases outside the gene matches. The germline V gene encodes CDR1 TSWWSYY and CDR2 QGS. The CDR3 covers 16 residues. The CDR3 protein is CALGIRTGGLSAKLIF. In DNA form, the CDR3 reads TGTGCTCTCGGGATCCGAACTGGGGGATTATCCGCCAAACTCATCTTT.

Of note for this clone: TCRdb lists the protein of a much larger clone for this DNA, which differs at residue 12, so this is likely a read error; the protein given here is translated from the DNA itself. The CDR3 bases are TGTGCCTGTGACACGAGACTGGGGGATACACTTCAAGACACCGATAAACTCATCTTT. Amino acids: CACDTRLGDTLQDTDKLIF. The gene calls are TRDV2 and TRDJ1; TRDD3 matches 12 bases. TCRdb supplies no J gene; here it was assigned by aligning the nucleotide sequence to germline. Looked up from germline, CDR1 is GEAIGNYY and CDR2 is EKD. The CDR3 contains 19 residues. With 1 base clipped from V and 0 bases from J, the junction kept 11 bases outside the gene matches.

Only a few counts were recorded for this clone. The amino acid sequence in TCRdb belongs to a much larger clone and departs from this DNA's translation at residue 9, likely a sequencing read error; the sequence shown is translated from the DNA. The chain carries TRDV2 and TRDJ1; TRDD3 matches at 7 bases. In the absence of a J gene in TCRdb, the DNA was matched to germline to assign it here. Germline V gives CDR1 GEAIGNYY, CDR2 EKD. V lost 0 bases to trimming and J lost 0 bases; unmatched junction nucleotides: 15. CDR3 length: 19 amino acids. CDR3 in DNA: TGTGCCTGTGACACCCTGACTGGGGAATCCCGGGGCCACACCGATAAACTCATCTTT. Translation: CACDTLTGESRGHTDKLIF.

The chain couples TRDV1 to TRDJ1; 10 bases align to TRDD3. The J gene is not listed in TCRdb, so it was assigned here from a DNA match to germline. The CDR3 sequence is 25 residues long. Germline assignment: CDR1 TSWWSYY and CDR2 QGS. V was clipped by 2 bases and J by 1 base; unmatched bases: 31. CDR3: CALGEFSYGSPLFRGIRGPTDKLIF. The CDR3 DNA reads TGTGCTCTTGGGGAATTTTCCTACGGCTCCCCTCTGTTCCGGGGGATACGGGGGCCCACCGATAAACTCATCTTT.

This clone was picked up a small number of times. A far larger clone is one base from this, pointing to a likely read error. At the DNA level, this CDR3 is encoded by other sequences in the same sample as well. V usage is TRDV1 and J usage is TRDJ1; D might be TRDD2 (5 bases). The J gene, not given by TCRdb, was assigned here from a germline match of the nucleotide sequence. Germline V gives CDR1 TSWWSYY, CDR2 QGS. The V and J ends lost 3 bases and 5 bases respectively, with 19 bases between them. The CDR3 covers 16 residues. The CDR3 protein is CALGEGPFLLIDKLIF. The CDR3 DNA is TGTGCTCTTGGGGAGGGGCCGTTCCTCCTTATTGATAAACTCATCTTT.

This clone has a handful of counts. TCRdb's protein, taken from a much larger clone, differs from this DNA's translation at residue 7, likely owing to a read error; the protein displayed comes from the DNA. The CDR3 nucleotides are TGTGCTCTTGGGGAACCCCAAACCGGAGGGCATCTCAGACTGGGGGTCCCTAACACCGATAAACTCATCTTT. Translating gives CALGEPQTGGHLRLGVPNTDKLIF. The chain carries TRDV1 and TRDJ1, with TRDD3 matching 8 bases. TCRdb carries no J gene annotation; the J gene was assigned here by matching the DNA with germline. Germline V gives CDR1 TSWWSYY, CDR2 QGS. The CDR3 has 24 amino acids. The trim removed 1 base at V and 0 bases at J, leaving 28 bases unmatched.